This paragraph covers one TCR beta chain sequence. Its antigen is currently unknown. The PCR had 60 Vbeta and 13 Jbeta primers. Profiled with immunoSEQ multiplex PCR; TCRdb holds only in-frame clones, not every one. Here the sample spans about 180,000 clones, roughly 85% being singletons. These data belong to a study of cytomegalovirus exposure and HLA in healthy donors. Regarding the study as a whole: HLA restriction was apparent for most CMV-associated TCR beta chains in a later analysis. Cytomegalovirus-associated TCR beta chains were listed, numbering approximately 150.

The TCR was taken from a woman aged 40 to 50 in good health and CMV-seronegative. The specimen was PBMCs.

As DNA, the CDR3 is TGCGCCAGCAGCGATGTACAGGGGCTAGCCTACGAGCAGTACTTC. Translated, it gives CASSDVQGLAYEQYF. J is TRBJ2-7 and V is TRBV5-1; 7 bases line up with TRBD1. The CDR3 totals 15 residues. Germline CDR1 reads SGHRS; CDR2 reads YFSETQ. V lost 4 bases, J lost 2 bases, and 9 bases stayed unmatched.